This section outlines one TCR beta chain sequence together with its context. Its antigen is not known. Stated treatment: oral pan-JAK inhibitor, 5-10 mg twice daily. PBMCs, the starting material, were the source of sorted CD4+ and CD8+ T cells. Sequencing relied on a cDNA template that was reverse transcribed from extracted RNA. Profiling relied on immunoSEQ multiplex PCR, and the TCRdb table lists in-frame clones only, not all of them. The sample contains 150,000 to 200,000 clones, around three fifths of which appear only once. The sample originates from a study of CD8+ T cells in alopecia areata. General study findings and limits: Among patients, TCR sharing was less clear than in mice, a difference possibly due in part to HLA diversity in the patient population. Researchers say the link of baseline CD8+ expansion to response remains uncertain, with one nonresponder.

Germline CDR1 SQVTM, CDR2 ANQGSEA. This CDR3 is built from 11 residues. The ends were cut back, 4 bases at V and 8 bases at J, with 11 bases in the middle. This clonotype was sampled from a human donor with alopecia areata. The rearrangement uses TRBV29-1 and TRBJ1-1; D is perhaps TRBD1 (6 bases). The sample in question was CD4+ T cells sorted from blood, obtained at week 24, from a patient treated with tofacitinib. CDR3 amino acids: CSVAETGEAFF. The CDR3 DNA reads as TGCAGCGTTGCGGAAACAGGGGAAGCTTTCTTT.